This TCR beta chain was identified in a study of blood T cell repertoires in COVID-19. The protocol was immunoSEQ multiplex PCR, while the TCRdb copy is restricted to in-frame clones and leaves out a portion. Here the sample spans 250,000 or so clones, around nine tenths being singletons. From germline, CDR1 is MNHNS and CDR2 SASEGT. V gave up 4 bases and J gave up 10 bases; unmatched junction bases: 16. The CDR3 consists of 16 residues. Sequenced input: PBMCs or T cells enriched from blood (not recorded which). The chain uses TRBV6-1 and TRBJ2-1; 7 positions agree with TRBD1. This receptor was obtained from a woman in her late teens or twenties who had recovered from COVID-19. Here the CDR3 reads CASSANFLGGASEQFF. The CDR3 DNA is TGTGCCAGCAGTGCTAACTTTTTAGGGGGCGCTAGCGAGCAGTTCTTC.